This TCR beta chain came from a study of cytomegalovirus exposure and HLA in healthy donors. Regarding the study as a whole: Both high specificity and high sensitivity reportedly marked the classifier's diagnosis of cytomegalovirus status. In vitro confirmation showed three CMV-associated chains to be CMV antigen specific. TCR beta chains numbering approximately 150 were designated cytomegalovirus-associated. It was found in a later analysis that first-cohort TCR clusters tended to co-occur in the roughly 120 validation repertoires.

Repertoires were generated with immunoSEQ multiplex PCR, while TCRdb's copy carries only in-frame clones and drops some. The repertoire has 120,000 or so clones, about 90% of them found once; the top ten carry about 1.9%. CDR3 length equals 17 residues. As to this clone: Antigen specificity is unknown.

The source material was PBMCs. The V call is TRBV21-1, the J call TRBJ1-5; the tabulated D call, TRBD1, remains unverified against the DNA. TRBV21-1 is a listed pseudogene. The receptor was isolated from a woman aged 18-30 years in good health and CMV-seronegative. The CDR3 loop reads CASSKVGQIYSNQPQHF. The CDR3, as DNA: TGTGCCAGCAGCAAAGTGGGACAGATATATAGCAATCAGCCCCAGCATTTT.